This TCR beta chain was identified during a study of T cells in Graves' hyperthyroidism and ophthalmopathy. It was RNA transcripts that yielded the amplified TCR beta CDR3 regions. TCR CDR3 underwent first-round RT-PCR with the HTBI primer set. From the multiplex PCR reads, TCRdb called clonotypes with MiXCR, one entry per CDR3 protein. The data contain 450,000 to 700,000 distinct CDR3 sequences, 40% to 55% of them seen just once; the ten biggest clones take up roughly 19%. With regard to this clonotype: Antigen: not known.

CDR1 is SGHTA and CDR2 is FQGNSA in the germline V gene. This CDR3 spans 14 amino acids. Trimming removed 2 bases from V and 3 bases from J, with 7 bases in between. Study conclusions and caveats: Appearing also in blood were most of the thyroid clonotypes expanded above 0.001. The model foresaw ophthalmopathy a median roughly 6 months prior to onset.

The study excluded patients with uncontrolled infection, other autoimmune disease, pregnancy or lactation. Clinicians diagnosed patients from clinical symptoms, serum thyroxine and TRAb, thyroid ultrasound and orbital computed tomography. The clonotype originates from an adult woman with Graves' disease, either hyperthyroidism or ophthalmopathy (not recorded which). The V and J genes are TRBV7-2 and TRBJ2-2, with D possibly being TRBD2 (6 bases). The sample consisted of peripheral blood or thyroid tissue (not recorded which). The CDR3 DNA reads TGTGCCAGCAGCTTATGGGGGGACACCGGGGAGCTGTTTTTT. Its translation: CASSLWGDTGELFF.